One and the same sample provided the 3 T cell receptor beta chains below, sequenced in a study of Graves' ophthalmopathy and Graves' hyperthyroidism. Scientists amplified the TCR beta CDR3 regions from RNA transcripts. HTBI primers were used in a first-round RT-PCR, which preceded a second-round multiplex PCR. TCRdb called the multiplex PCR reads again in MiXCR, with one record for every CDR3 protein. The profile shows fewer than 400,000 distinct CDR3 sequences, around 16% of them singletons. The sample taken for sequencing was peripheral blood. The receptors were sampled from a woman under 30 with Graves' ophthalmopathy.

This clonotype was seen ten or more times. J is TRBJ2-2 and V is TRBV28; a possible D gene is TRBD1 (5 bases). The V gene's germline CDR1 is MDHEN and CDR2 SYDVKM. The CDR3 sequence is 16 residues long. V shed 4 bases and J shed 6 bases, with 18 bases lying between them. The CDR3 here is CASSSPKGLVPGELFF. The CDR3 DNA reads as TGTGCCAGCAGTTCCCCCAAGGGGCTCGTCCCCGGGGAGCTGTTTTTT.

This clonotype was found a few times. The chain uses TRBV7-9 and TRBJ2-7; a possible D gene is TRBD1 (5 bases). The CDR3 loop spans 12 amino acids. Germline V lookup: CDR1 SEHNR, CDR2 FQNEAQ (reference sequence). V was shortened by 4 bases and J by 7 bases, with 11 bases between the two germline ends. The CDR3 DNA reads as TGTGCCAGCAGCTCGACACGGACAGAGCAGTACTTC. Amino acids: CASSSTRTEQYF. The entire variable domain, with the rest obtained from reference TRBV7-9 and TRBJ2-7, is as follows: DTGVSQNPRHKITKRGQNVTFRCDPISEHNRLYWYRQTLGQGPEFLTYFQNEAQLEKSRLLSDRFSAERPKGSFSTLEIQRTEQGDSAMYLCASSSTRTEQYFGPGTRLTVT.

Ten or more counts support this clonotype. The V gene is TRBV28, the J gene TRBJ2-7, with D possibly TRBD1 on 7 matching bases. Trimming took 7 bases from V and 0 from J, leaving 16 bases between them. Looked up from germline, CDR1 is MDHEN and CDR2 is SYDVKM. CDR3 length equals 15 residues. The CDR3 region is CASTRGGGSSYEQYF. CDR3 bases: TGTGCCAGCACCCGCGGAGGGGGCAGCTCCTACGAGCAGTACTTC.